This entry lists 15 T cell receptor beta chains sequenced from one sample in a study of CD8+ T cells in alopecia areata. RNA extraction and reverse transcription yielded cDNA as sequencing template. Libraries were prepared by immunoSEQ multiplex PCR; TCRdb keeps only in-frame clonotypes and omits some of them. This sample carries about 190,000 clones, around 60% of them seen once, and the ten largest clones take roughly 15%. The sample here was CD4+ T cells sorted from blood, taken at week 0. The source is a human donor with alopecia areata.

This chain joins TRBV7-9 and TRBJ1-2, with D possibly being TRBD1 (5 bases). V lost 4 bases, J lost 6 bases, and 9 bases lay in between. Germline V gene sequence: CDR1 SEHNR, CDR2 FQNEAQ (reference sequence). The CDR3 covers 12 residues. The CDR3 region has the DNA TGTGCCAGCAGCTCCAGACAGAATGGCTACACCTTC. As protein: CASSSRQNGYTF.

The chain links TRBV10-3 to TRBJ2-3; the D gene is possibly TRBD2 (6 bases). This CDR3 region has 17 residues. CDR1 and CDR2 (germline): ENHRY, SYGVKD. V dropped 10 bases and J dropped 0 bases, with 23 bases sitting between them. DNA of the CDR3: TGTGCCACCGAGGTTGGGTCTGCGGGGACTAGCACAGATACGCAGTATTTT. Its protein product is CATEVGSAGTSTDTQYF.

The chain employs TRBV25-1 and TRBJ1-6; D gene unclear. Trimming removed 1 base from V and 7 bases from J, with 5 bases in between. Germline V gene sequence: CDR1 MGHDK, CDR2 SYGVNS. The CDR3 runs to 13 residues. CDR3 coding DNA: TGTGCCAGCAGTGAATCCGCAAATTCACCCCTCCACTTT. It codes for CASSESANSPLHF.

The V and J genes are TRBV7-9 and TRBJ2-1; no clear D. The CDR3 spans 13 residues. Deletions cut 1 base from V and 8 bases from J, with 9 bases between. Germline CDR1 SEHNR, CDR2 FQNEAQ (reference sequence). The CDR3 region has the DNA TGTGCCAGCAGCTTAGAGACGAGCTATGAGCAGTTCTTC. This translates into CASSLETSYEQFF.

This chain uses TRBV27 with TRBJ2-5; a weak D match, TRBD2 (5 bases). Germline lookup yields CDR1 MNHEY and CDR2 SMNVEV (reference sequence). The length of the CDR3 is 13 residues. Trimming cost V 5 bases and J 5 bases, with 12 bases left between them. The CDR3 sequence: CASSRTPLETQYF. DNA for the CDR3: TGTGCCAGCAGTAGGACTCCGTTGGAGACCCAGTACTTC.

The chain couples TRBV30 to TRBJ2-5; TRBD2 agrees at 10 bases. The V gene's germline CDR1 is GTSNPN and CDR2 SVGIG (reference sequence). Germline trimming cut 3 bases from V and 4 bases from J; bases unmatched to any gene: 5. The CDR3 spans 14 residues. CDR3 region: CAWSGTSVSETQYF. CDR3 bases: TGTGCCTGGAGCGGGACTAGCGTCTCAGAGACCCAGTACTTC.

J is TRBJ2-1 and V is TRBV10-3; 8 bases align to TRBD2. J was trimmed by 9 bases and V by 2 bases; bases with no gene match: 9. This CDR3 has 15 residues. The germline V gene encodes CDR1 ENHRY and CDR2 SYGVKD. The CDR3 DNA sequence: TGTGCCATCAGTGAGACCGGGGGGGCCCAGGGTGAGCAGTTCTTC. It codes for CAISETGGAQGEQFF.

This clone has just a few counts. The J gene is TRBJ2-2, the V gene TRBV10-3, with 7 bases lining up with TRBD1. Germline loops: CDR1 ENHRY, CDR2 SYGVKD. Losses at the gene ends were 3 bases for V and 1 base for J; bases not matched to a gene: 2. The CDR3 covers 15 residues. As DNA, the CDR3 is TGTGCCATCAGTGAATCAGGGGGGAACACCGGGGAGCTGTTTTTT. This translates into CAISESGGNTGELFF.

V gene TRBV11-1 combines with J gene TRBJ2-3; tentative D call: TRBD2 (7 bases). CDR3 length equals 17 residues. CDR1 is SGHAT and CDR2 is FQDESV in the germline V gene (reference sequence). V was cut by 5 bases and J by 0 bases, with 18 bases left in between. Written as DNA, the CDR3 is TGTGCCAGCAGCCAACGCGGGGGCGCGATTAGCACAGATACGCAGTATTTT. The encoded protein is CASSQRGGAISTDTQYF.

The CDR3 coding sequence is TGTGCCAGCAGCTTGGAGCGGGCGGCCAAAAACATTCAGTACTTC. Translation gives CASSLERAAKNIQYF. The rearrangement joins TRBV11-2 to TRBJ2-4; D perhaps matches TRBD2 (6 bases). The CDR3 runs to 15 residues. CDR1 is SGHAT and CDR2 is FQNNGV in the germline V gene. V was trimmed by 3 bases and J by 1 base, leaving 10 bases between them.

This clone was observed a handful of times. The chain carries TRBV11-2 and TRBJ2-6; TRBD1 might be the D (6 bases). With 3 bases removed from V and 0 bases from J, the gap between germline ends came to 6 bases. Germline V gene data show CDR1 as SGHAT and CDR2 as FQNNGV. CDR3 size: 15 residues. CDR3 amino acids: CASSLTGSGANVLTF. In nucleotides, the CDR3 is TGTGCCAGCAGCTTGACAGGCTCTGGGGCCAACGTCCTGACTTTC.

The gene calls are TRBV29-1 and TRBJ1-1; 7 nucleotides align to TRBD1. Per the germline V gene, CDR1 is SQVTM and CDR2 is ANQGSEA. With V trimmed by 1 base and J by 2 bases, 4 bases remained unmatched. The CDR3 is 14 residues long. CDR3: CSVEGDRVNTEAFF. The CDR3 DNA reads TGCAGCGTTGAAGGCGACAGGGTTAACACTGAAGCTTTCTTT.

The chain recombines TRBV10-3 with TRBJ2-5; TRBD2 aligns across 10 bases. CDR1 and CDR2 from the germline V gene are ENHRY and SYGVKD. V trimming: 3 bases; J trimming: 4 bases; junction bases outside the gene matches: 2. This CDR3 is built from 14 residues. CDR3 protein: CAISDLAGVETQYF. As DNA, the CDR3 is TGTGCCATCAGTGACCTAGCGGGGGTAGAGACCCAGTACTTC.

The chain's CDR3 is CASSSGTLDTQYF. DNA of the CDR3: TGCGCCAGCAGTTCCGGGACCCTAGATACGCAGTATTTT. V is TRBV5-1 and J is TRBJ2-3; D tentatively fits TRBD1 or TRBD2 (5 bases each). Germline V lookup: CDR1 SGHRS, CDR2 YFSETQ. V lost 5 bases to trimming and J lost 5 bases, with 12 bases between them. The CDR3 length is 13 residues.

The genes are TRBV7-2 and TRBJ2-5, with D perhaps TRBD1 (5 bases). The CDR3 consists of 14 residues. CDR1 is SGHTA, CDR2 FQGNSA, per germline. V was trimmed by 1 base and J by 3 bases, leaving 9 bases between them. The CDR3 reads CASSLVVTEETQYF. In DNA form, the CDR3 reads TGTGCCAGCAGCTTAGTAGTGACAGAAGAGACCCAGTACTTC.